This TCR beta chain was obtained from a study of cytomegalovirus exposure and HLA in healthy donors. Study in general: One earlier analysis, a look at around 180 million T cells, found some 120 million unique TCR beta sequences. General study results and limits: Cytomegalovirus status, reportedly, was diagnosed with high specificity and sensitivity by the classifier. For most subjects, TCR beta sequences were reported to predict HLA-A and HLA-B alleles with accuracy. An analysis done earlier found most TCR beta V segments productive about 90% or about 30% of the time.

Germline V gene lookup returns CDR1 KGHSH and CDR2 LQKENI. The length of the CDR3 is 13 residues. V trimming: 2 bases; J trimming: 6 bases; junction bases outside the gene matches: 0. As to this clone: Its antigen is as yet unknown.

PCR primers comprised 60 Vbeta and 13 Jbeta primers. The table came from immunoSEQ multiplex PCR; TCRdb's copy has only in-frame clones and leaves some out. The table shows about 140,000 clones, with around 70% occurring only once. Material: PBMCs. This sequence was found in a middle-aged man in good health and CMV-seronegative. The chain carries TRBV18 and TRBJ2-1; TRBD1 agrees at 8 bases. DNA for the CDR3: TGTGCCAGCTCACCAACAGGGGGCAATGAGCAGTTCTTC. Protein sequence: CASSPTGGNEQFF.